Shown below are 17 T cell receptor beta chains from a single sample sequenced in a study of regulatory T cells in long-lasting Graves disease. In building TCR beta libraries, iRepertoire HTBI primers were used together with Arm-PCR of CDR3 regions. One entry per CDR3 protein, called by TCRdb with MiXCR from the multiplex PCR reads. Of 300,000 to 400,000 distinct CDR3 sequences listed, over 15% are singletons. Time point defined: newly diagnosed GD, antithyroid drugs for less than 3 months. With RNA extracted from PBMCs as input, the TCR library was made. The sequences come from peripheral blood mononuclear cells (PBMCs), collected at new diagnosis, from a patient treated with antithyroid drugs. The receptors derive from a female donor with Graves disease.

There are many counts of this clonotype. J is TRBJ2-5 and V is TRBV7-9; D remains ambiguous. V lost 5 bases, J lost 0 bases, and 7 bases lay in between. The CDR3 is made up of 13 amino acids. Germline CDR1 is SEHNR and CDR2 is FQNEAQ (reference sequence). The CDR3 protein is CASSAHNQETQYF. The CDR3 region has the DNA TGTGCCAGCAGCGCACACAACCAAGAGACCCAGTACTTC.

This clonotype appeared a few times. The chain employs TRBV28 and TRBJ2-6; D gene unclear. The length of the CDR3 is 17 residues. The germline V gene has CDR1 MDHEN and CDR2 SYDVKM. Trimming cost V 3 bases and J 0 bases, with 12 bases left between them. CDR3: CASSLGPPLSGANVLTF. The CDR3 nucleotides are TGTGCCAGCAGTTTGGGCCCCCCCCTCTCTGGGGCCAACGTCCTGACTTTC. Using reference TRBV28 and TRBJ2-6 for the parts outside the CDR3, the full variable domain is DVKVTQSSRYLVKRTGEKVFLECVQDMDHENMFWYRQDPGLGLRLIYFSYDVKMKEKGDIPEGYSVSREKKERFSLILESASTNQTSMYLCASSLGPPLSGANVLTFGAGSRLTVL.

The chain recombines TRBV28 with TRBJ1-2; TRBD1 matches at 7 bases. The CDR3 is made up of 14 amino acids. Germline V gene data show CDR1 as MDHEN and CDR2 as SYDVKM. Unmatched junction bases numbered 8, after V lost 6 bases and J lost 4 bases. CDR3 amino acids: CASRHRTGFYGYTF. CDR3 sequence (DNA): TGTGCCAGCAGACATAGGACAGGTTTCTATGGCTACACCTTC.

In this sample, this clonotype turned up many times. The V and J genes are TRBV19 and TRBJ1-5; D not resolved. This CDR3 has 13 amino acids. The V end lost 6 bases, the J end lost 3 bases, and 9 bases lay between the germline ends. Germline loops: CDR1 LNHDA, CDR2 SQIVND (reference sequence). CDR3 protein: CASSRGFNQPQHF. The DNA of the CDR3 is TGTGCCAGTAGCCGGGGATTCAATCAGCCCCAGCATTTT.

The V and J genes are TRBV3-1 and TRBJ1-2; TRBD1 might be the D (5 bases). The germline V gene encodes CDR1 LGHDT and CDR2 YNNKEL (reference sequence). The CDR3 is 14 residues long. V lost 0 bases, J lost 4 bases, and 9 bases lay in between. CDR3 region: CASSQDRGPYGYTF. Written as DNA, the CDR3 is TGTGCCAGCAGCCAAGATCGGGGCCCCTATGGCTACACCTTC. Variable domain in full (rest from reference TRBV3-1 and TRBJ1-2): DTAVSQTPKYLVTQMGNDKSIKCEQNLGHDTMYWYKQDSKKFLKIMFSYNNKELIINETVPNRFSPKSPDKAHLNLHINSLELGDSAVYFCASSQDRGPYGYTFGSGTRLTVV.

Ten or more counts support this clonotype. The rearrangement joins TRBV20-1 to TRBJ1-1, with a possible D match to TRBD1 (6 bases). From germline, CDR1 is DFQATT and CDR2 SNEGSKA (reference sequence). The CDR3 is 12 amino acids. Trimming pared 3 bases from V and 3 bases from J, leaving 8 bases between. For the CDR3, the DNA is TGCAGTGCTAGGTCAGGGGACACTGAAGCTTTCTTT. It specifies CSARSGDTEAFF.

This clonotype has at least ten counts. The rearrangement joins TRBV12-3 or TRBV12-4 to TRBJ2-7; D is uncertain. The CDR3 has 14 residues. V dropped 4 bases and J dropped 2 bases, with 12 bases sitting between them. The CDR3 DNA is TGTGCCAGCAGTTCACCCGAGGTCCCCTACGAGCAGTACTTC. This translates into CASSSPEVPYEQYF.

This clonotype was seen repeatedly, ten times or more. This chain uses TRBV6-2 or TRBV6-3 with TRBJ2-1; TRBD2 matches 9 bases. The ends lost 0 bases at V and 0 bases at J; junction bases unmatched: 12. The CDR3 loop spans 20 amino acids. Germline CDR1 is MNHEY and CDR2 is SVGEGT. CDR3 nucleotide sequence: TGTGCCAGCAGTTACTCGGCGTTGTTAGCGGGAGAAAGCTCCTACAATGAGCAGTTCTTC. It yields the protein CASSYSALLAGESSYNEQFF.

This clonotype was counted many times. The rearrangement links TRBV27 to TRBJ1-6; the D is unclear. Trimming took off 6 bases at V and 0 bases at J, with 12 bases between the two ends. The CDR3 is made up of 16 amino acids. CDR1 is MNHEY and CDR2 is SMNVEV in the germline V gene (reference sequence). CDR3 residues: CASSPGRSSYNSPLHF. CDR3 nucleotide sequence: TGTGCCAGCAGCCCGGGCAGAAGCTCCTATAATTCACCCCTCCACTTT.

This clonotype was seen repeatedly, ten times or more. In DNA, the CDR3 is TGTGCCAGCAGGACAGGGACTGAAGCTTTCTTT. It is translated as CASRTGTEAFF. The V and J genes are TRBV12-3 or TRBV12-4 and TRBJ1-1; 7 bases map to TRBD1. This CDR3 region has 11 residues. V trimming: 6 bases; J trimming: 5 bases; junction bases outside the gene matches: 0.

Only a few counts were recorded for this clonotype. This chain connects TRBV13 to TRBJ2-1; TRBD2 matches 8 bases. Germline V gene sequence: CDR1 PRHDT, CDR2 FYEKMQ (reference sequence). This CDR3 is built from 15 residues. Unmatched junction bases numbered 8, after V lost 5 bases and J lost 5 bases. CDR3 sequence reads: CASSLLTSGNNEQFF. The CDR3 coding sequence is TGTGCCAGCAGCCTACTCACTAGCGGAAACAATGAGCAGTTCTTC.

This clonotype was found a few times. The V call is TRBV5-1, the J call TRBJ2-7, with 11 bases aligning to TRBD1. Germline lookup yields CDR1 SGHRS and CDR2 YFSETQ. Trimming at V came to 4 bases and at J to 5 bases, leaving 8 bases not matched to a gene. The CDR3 runs to 15 residues. CDR3 nucleotide sequence: TGCGCCAGCAGCCTAAGCACGGGACAGGGGGACGAGCAGTACTTC. Translation: CASSLSTGQGDEQYF.

The CDR3: CASSLVGLHTGELFF. The CDR3 bases are TGTGCCAGCAGTTTAGTGGGACTCCACACCGGGGAGCTGTTTTTT. The V and J genes are TRBV12-3 or TRBV12-4 and TRBJ2-2; the D gene is possibly TRBD2 (6 bases). Trimming cost V 1 base and J 3 bases, with 9 bases left between them. The CDR3 sequence is 15 residues long.

At least ten counts were recorded for this clonotype. The chain uses TRBV19 and TRBJ2-7; the D gene is possibly TRBD2 (5 bases). Germline CDR1 is LNHDA and CDR2 is SQIVND (reference sequence). Trimming shortened V by 5 bases and J by 2 bases, and 16 bases separated the two germline ends. The CDR3 sequence is 15 residues long. CDR3 DNA: TGTGCCAGTAGTGGCGGGTTCCAAGCGGCCTACGAGCAGTACTTC. It encodes CASSGGFQAAYEQYF.

In this sample, this clonotype turned up many times. The chain is built from TRBV19 and TRBJ1-4; 9 bases are a match to TRBD1. Germline V CDR1 and CDR2: LNHDA, SQIVND (reference sequence). The CDR3 is 15 residues long. J lost 8 bases, V lost 4 bases, and 8 bases had no gene match. CDR3 in amino acids: CASSNRRQGDEKLFF. The CDR3, as DNA: TGTGCCAGTAGTAACCGAAGACAGGGGGACGAAAAACTGTTTTTT. The entire variable domain, with the rest obtained from reference TRBV19 and TRBJ1-4, is as follows: DGGITQSPKYLFRKEGQNVTLSCEQNLNHDAMYWYRQDPGQGLRLIYYSQIVNDFQKGDIAEGYSVSREKKESFPLTVTSAQKNPTAFYLCASSNRRQGDEKLFFGSGTQLSVL.

This clonotype was found once. Only one base separates this from a far larger clonotype, so it likely reflects a read error. CDR3 sequence: CASSRTRAAKETQYF. In nucleotides, the CDR3 is TGTGCCAGCAGTCGAACAAGGGCGGCGAAAGAGACCCAGTACTTC. The V call is TRBV6-1, the J call TRBJ2-5; D not resolved. CDR3 length equals 15 residues. CDR1 MNHNS and CDR2 SASEGT come from the germline V gene. V was clipped by 5 bases and J by 3 bases, with 16 bases between them.

This clonotype was recorded at least ten times. J is TRBJ1-1 and V is TRBV19, with 7 bases that match TRBD1. CDR1 is LNHDA and CDR2 is SQIVND in the germline V gene (reference sequence). This CDR3 region has 13 residues. V lost 6 bases to trimming and J lost 0 bases; unmatched junction nucleotides: 1. The CDR3 DNA reads TGTGCCAGTAGACAGGGGATGAACACTGAAGCTTTCTTT. As protein: CASRQGMNTEAFF.